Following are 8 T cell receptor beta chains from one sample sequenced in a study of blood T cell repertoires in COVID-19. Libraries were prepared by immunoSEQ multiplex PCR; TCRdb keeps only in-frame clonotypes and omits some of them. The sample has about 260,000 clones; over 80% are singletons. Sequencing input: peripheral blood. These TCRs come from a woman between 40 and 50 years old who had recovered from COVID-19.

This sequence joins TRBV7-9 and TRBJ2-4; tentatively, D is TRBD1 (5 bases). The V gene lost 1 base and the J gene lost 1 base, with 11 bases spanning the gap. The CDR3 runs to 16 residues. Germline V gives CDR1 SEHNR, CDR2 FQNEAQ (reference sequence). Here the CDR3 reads CASSLDQGLAKNIQYF. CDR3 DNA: TGTGCCAGCAGCTTAGACCAGGGCCTCGCCAAAAACATTCAGTACTTC.

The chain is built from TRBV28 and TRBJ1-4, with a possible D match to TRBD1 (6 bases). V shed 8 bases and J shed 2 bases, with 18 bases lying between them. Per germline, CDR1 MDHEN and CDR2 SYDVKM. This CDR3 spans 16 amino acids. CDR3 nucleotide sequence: TGTGCCAGCCGGGACGGACAGTCTGCGACTAATGAAAAACTGTTTTTT. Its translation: CASRDGQSATNEKLFF.

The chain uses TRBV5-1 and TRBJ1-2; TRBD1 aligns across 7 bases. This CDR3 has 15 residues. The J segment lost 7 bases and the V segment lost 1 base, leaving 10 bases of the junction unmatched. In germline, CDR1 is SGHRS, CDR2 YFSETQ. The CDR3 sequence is CASSLTQGERIGYTF. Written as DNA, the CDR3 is TGCGCCAGCAGCTTGACGCAGGGGGAACGGATTGGCTACACCTTC.

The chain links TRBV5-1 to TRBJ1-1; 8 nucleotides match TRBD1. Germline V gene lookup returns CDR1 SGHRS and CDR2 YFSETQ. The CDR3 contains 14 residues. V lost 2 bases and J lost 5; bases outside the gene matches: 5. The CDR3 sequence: CASSFGQGGTEAFF. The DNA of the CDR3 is TGCGCCAGCAGCTTTGGACAGGGAGGGACTGAAGCTTTCTTT. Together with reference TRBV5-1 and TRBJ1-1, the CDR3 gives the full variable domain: KAGVTQTPRYLIKTRGQQVTLSCSPISGHRSVSWYQQTPGQGLQFLFEYFSETQRNKGNFPGRFSGRQFSNSRSEMNVSTLELGDSALYLCASSFGQGGTEAFFGQGTRLTVV.

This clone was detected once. CDR3: CASIVQGSHYGYTF. DNA of the CDR3: TGTGCCAGCATAGTACAGGGCTCTCACTATGGCTACACCTTC. The gene calls are TRBV6-5 and TRBJ1-2; possible D gene TRBD1, 6 bases. Germline CDR1 and CDR2: MNHEY and SVGAGI. Trimming took off 7 bases at V and 3 bases at J, with 15 bases between the two ends. The CDR3 covers 14 residues.

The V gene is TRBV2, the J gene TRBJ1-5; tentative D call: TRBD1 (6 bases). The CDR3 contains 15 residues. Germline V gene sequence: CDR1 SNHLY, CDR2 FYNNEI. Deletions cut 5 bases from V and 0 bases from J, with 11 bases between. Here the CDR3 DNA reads TGTGCCAGCAGTCGGCAGGGGAATAGCAATCAGCCCCAGCATTTT. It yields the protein CASSRQGNSNQPQHF.

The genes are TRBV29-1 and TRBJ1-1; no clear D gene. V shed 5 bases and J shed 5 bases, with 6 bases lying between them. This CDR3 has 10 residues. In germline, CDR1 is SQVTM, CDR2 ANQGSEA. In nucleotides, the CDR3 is TGCAGCGTTTTCCAAACTGAAGCTTTCTTT. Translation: CSVFQTEAFF. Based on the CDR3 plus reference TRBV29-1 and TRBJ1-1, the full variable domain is SAVISQKPSRDICQRGTSLTIQCQVDSQVTMMFWYRQQPGQSLTLIATANQGSEATYESGFVIDKFPISRPNLTFSTLTVSNMSPEDSSIYLCSVFQTEAFFGQGTRLTVV.

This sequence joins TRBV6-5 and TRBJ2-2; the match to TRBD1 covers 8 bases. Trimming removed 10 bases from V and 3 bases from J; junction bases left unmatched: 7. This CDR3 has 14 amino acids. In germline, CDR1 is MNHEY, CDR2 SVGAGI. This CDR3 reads CATGQGSHTGELFF. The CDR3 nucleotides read TGTGCCACCGGACAGGGATCCCACACCGGGGAGCTGTTTTTT.